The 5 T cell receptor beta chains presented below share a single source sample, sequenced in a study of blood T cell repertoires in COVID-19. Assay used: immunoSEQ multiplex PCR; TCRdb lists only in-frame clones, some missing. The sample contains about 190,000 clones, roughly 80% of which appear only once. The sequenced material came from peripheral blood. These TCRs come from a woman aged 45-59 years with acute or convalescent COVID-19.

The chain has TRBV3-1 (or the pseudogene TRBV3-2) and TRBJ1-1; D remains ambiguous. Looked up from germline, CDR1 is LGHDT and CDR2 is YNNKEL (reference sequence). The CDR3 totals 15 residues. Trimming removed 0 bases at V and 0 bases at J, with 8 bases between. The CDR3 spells CASSQEGRMNTEAFF. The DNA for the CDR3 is TGTGCCAGCAGCCAAGAGGGCAGAATGAACACTGAAGCTTTCTTT.

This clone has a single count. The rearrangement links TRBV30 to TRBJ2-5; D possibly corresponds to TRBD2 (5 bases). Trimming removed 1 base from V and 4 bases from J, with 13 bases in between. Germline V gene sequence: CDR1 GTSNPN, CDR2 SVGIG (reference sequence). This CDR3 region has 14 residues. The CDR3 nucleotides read TGTGCCTGGAGTGGGGCTAGCAGCCGAGAGACCCAGTACTTC. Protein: CAWSGASSRETQYF.

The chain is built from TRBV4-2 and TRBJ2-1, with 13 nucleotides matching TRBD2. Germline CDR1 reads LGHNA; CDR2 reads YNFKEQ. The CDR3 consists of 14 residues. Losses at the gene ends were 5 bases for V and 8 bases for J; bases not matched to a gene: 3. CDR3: CASSGGLAGDEQFF. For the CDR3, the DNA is TGTGCCAGCAGCGGCGGACTAGCGGGAGATGAGCAGTTCTTC.

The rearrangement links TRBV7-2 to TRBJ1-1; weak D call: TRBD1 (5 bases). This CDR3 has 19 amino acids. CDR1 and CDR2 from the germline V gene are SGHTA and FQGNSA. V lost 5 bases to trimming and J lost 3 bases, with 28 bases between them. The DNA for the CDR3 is TGTGCCAGCAGCCGCCCGGCCGGGGGGACGATCGGGGCCCACACTGAAGCTTTCTTT. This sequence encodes CASSRPAGGTIGAHTEAFF.

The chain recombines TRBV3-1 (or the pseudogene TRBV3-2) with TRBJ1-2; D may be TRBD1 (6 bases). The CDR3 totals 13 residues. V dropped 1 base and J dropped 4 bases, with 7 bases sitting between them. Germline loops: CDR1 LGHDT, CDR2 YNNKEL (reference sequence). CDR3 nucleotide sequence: TGTGCCAGCAGCCAAGCAGGGGTCTATGGCTACACCTTC. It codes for CASSQAGVYGYTF.